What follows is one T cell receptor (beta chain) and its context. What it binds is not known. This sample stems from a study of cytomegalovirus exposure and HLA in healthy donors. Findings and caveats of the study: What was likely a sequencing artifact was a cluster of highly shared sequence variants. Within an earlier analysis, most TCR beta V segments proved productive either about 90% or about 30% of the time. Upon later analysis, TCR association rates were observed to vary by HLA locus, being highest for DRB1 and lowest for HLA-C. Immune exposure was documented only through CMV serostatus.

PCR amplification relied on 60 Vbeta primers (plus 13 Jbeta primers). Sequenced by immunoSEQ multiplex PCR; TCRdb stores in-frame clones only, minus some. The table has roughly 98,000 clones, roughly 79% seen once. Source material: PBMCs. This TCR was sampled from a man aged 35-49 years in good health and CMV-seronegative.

The CDR3 DNA sequence: TGTGCCAGTAGTATTGGAGCAGGGGGCGCTGGCACTGAAGCTTTCTTT. Amino acid sequence: CASSIGAGGAGTEAFF. This sequence joins TRBV19 and TRBJ1-1; 8 bases are shared with TRBD1. CDR3 length: 16 amino acids. Germline V CDR1 and CDR2: LNHDA, SQIVND (reference sequence). V shed 3 bases and J 4 bases; nucleotides not matched to a gene: 10.